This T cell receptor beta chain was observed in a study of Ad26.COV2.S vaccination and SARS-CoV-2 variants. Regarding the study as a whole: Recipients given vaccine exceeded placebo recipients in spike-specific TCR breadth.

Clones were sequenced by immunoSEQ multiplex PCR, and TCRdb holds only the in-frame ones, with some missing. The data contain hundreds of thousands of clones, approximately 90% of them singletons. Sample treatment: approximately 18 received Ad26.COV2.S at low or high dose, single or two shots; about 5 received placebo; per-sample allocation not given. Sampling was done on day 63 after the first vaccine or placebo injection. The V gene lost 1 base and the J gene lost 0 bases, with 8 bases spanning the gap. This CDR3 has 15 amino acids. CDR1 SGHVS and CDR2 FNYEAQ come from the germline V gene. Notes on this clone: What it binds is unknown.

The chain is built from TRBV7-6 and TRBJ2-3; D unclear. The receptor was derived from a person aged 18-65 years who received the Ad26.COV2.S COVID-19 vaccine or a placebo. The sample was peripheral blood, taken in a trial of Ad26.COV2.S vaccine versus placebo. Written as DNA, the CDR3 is TGTGCCAGCAGCTTAGTGGGGTTTAGCACAGATACGCAGTATTTT. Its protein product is CASSLVGFSTDTQYF.